These T cell receptor beta chains were read from a single sample in a study of blood T cell repertoires in COVID-19. Sequencing was performed with immunoSEQ multiplex PCR; in TCRdb, only in-frame clones are kept and a portion is missing. Among fewer than 250,000 clones listed, 88% were seen once. Specimen: PBMCs or T cells enriched from blood (not recorded which). These receptors all stem from a woman in her twenties or thirties who had been exposed to COVID-19. CDR3s include the opening cysteine and the closing phenylalanine or tryptophan. The order of the fields is clone size, V gene, J gene, D gene, CDR3 length, CDR3 protein, CDR3 DNA. The D gene is left open where the match is weak. Rows may omit the clone size; those that give it use once, few, many or a size class.

clone size: .; V gene: TRBV9; J gene: TRBJ2-6; D gene: .; CDR3 length: 18; CDR3 protein: CASSTQPTGDSGANVLTF; CDR3 DNA: TGTGCCAGCAGCACTCAGCCAACAGGAGACTCTGGGGCCAACGTCCTGACTTTC
clone size: .; V gene: TRBV7-8; J gene: TRBJ2-7; D gene: TRBD1; CDR3 length: 15; CDR3 protein: CASSSHRDRAYEQYF; CDR3 DNA: TGTGCCAGCAGCTCCCACCGGGACAGAGCATACGAGCAGTACTTC
clone size: .; V gene: TRBV24-1; J gene: TRBJ2-3; D gene: .; CDR3 length: 14; CDR3 protein: CATSVAASTDTQYF; CDR3 DNA: TGTGCCACCAGCGTAGCGGCTAGCACAGATACGCAGTATTTT
clone size: few; V gene: TRBV7-8; J gene: TRBJ1-4; D gene: TRBD1; CDR3 length: 16; CDR3 protein: CASSPQGRLTNEKLFF; CDR3 DNA: TGTGCCAGCAGTCCACAGGGGAGGCTAACTAATGAAAAACTGTTTTTT
clone size: .; V gene: TRBV9; J gene: TRBJ1-3; D gene: .; CDR3 length: 14; CDR3 protein: CASSVEPNGNTIYF; CDR3 DNA: TGTGCCAGCAGCGTAGAGCCCAATGGAAACACCATATATTTT
clone size: .; V gene: TRBV2; J gene: TRBJ2-5; D gene: TRBD1; CDR3 length: 15; CDR3 protein: CASTRPGQGGETQYF; CDR3 DNA: TGTGCCAGCACCAGACCGGGACAGGGTGGGGAGACCCAGTACTTC
clone size: once; V gene: TRBV4-1; J gene: TRBJ2-5; D gene: .; CDR3 length: 17; CDR3 protein: CASSQWKGGAISETQYF; CDR3 DNA: TGCGCCAGCAGCCAATGGAAAGGGGGGGCGATATCCGAGACCCAGTACTTC
clone size: .; V gene: TRBV5-1; J gene: TRBJ1-5; D gene: .; CDR3 length: 14; CDR3 protein: CASSLYGADQPQHF; CDR3 DNA: TGCGCCAGCAGCTTGTATGGAGCAGATCAGCCCCAGCATTTT
clone size: .; V gene: TRBV7-2; J gene: TRBJ1-1; D gene: .; CDR3 length: 13; CDR3 protein: CASSFGLRPEAFF; CDR3 DNA: TGTGCCAGCAGCTTCGGACTCCGACCTGAAGCTTTCTTT
clone size: .; V gene: TRBV20-1; J gene: TRBJ1-2; D gene: TRBD1; CDR3 length: 11; CDR3 protein: CSAQGAHGYTF; CDR3 DNA: TGCAGTGCTCAGGGGGCCCATGGCTACACCTTC
clone size: .; V gene: TRBV7-9; J gene: TRBJ2-1; D gene: TRBD2; CDR3 length: 14; CDR3 protein: CASSPALGGNEQFF; CDR3 DNA: TGTGCCAGCAGCCCCGCTCTGGGGGGGAATGAGCAGTTCTTC
clone size: .; V gene: TRBV4-1; J gene: TRBJ2-3; D gene: TRBD2; CDR3 length: 18; CDR3 protein: CASSQGFVRGRAGDTQYF; CDR3 DNA: TGCGCCAGCAGCCAAGGGTTTGTTCGCGGGAGGGCCGGGGATACGCAGTATTTT
clone size: .; V gene: TRBV19; J gene: TRBJ2-3; D gene: .; CDR3 length: 15; CDR3 protein: CASSIGAGFTDTQYF; CDR3 DNA: TGTGCCAGTAGTATAGGCGCGGGATTCACAGATACGCAGTATTTT
clone size: .; V gene: TRBV28; J gene: TRBJ1-2; D gene: TRBD1; CDR3 length: 14; CDR3 protein: CASSLLNRGRGYTF; CDR3 DNA: TGTGCCAGCAGTCTTCTGAACAGGGGTCGCGGCTACACCTTC
clone size: .; V gene: TRBV19; J gene: TRBJ2-1; D gene: TRBD2; CDR3 length: 15; CDR3 protein: CASSNSTSGRHEQFF; CDR3 DNA: TGTGCCAGTAGTAACTCGACTAGCGGGAGACATGAGCAGTTCTTC
clone size: .; V gene: TRBV14; J gene: TRBJ1-5; D gene: .; CDR3 length: 13; CDR3 protein: CASSQGTGQPQHF; CDR3 DNA: TGTGCCAGCAGCCAGGGAACAGGTCAGCCCCAGCATTTT
clone size: .; V gene: TRBV5-1; J gene: TRBJ2-1; D gene: .; CDR3 length: 15; CDR3 protein: CASSLEATVRNEQFF; CDR3 DNA: TGCGCCAGCAGCTTGGAAGCGACAGTCAGGAATGAGCAGTTCTTC
clone size: .; V gene: TRBV6-5; J gene: TRBJ2-3; D gene: TRBD2; CDR3 length: 15; CDR3 protein: CASTRTSGSTDTQYF; CDR3 DNA: TGTGCCAGCACTAGGACTAGCGGTAGCACAGATACGCAGTATTTT
clone size: .; V gene: TRBV5-7; J gene: TRBJ2-5; D gene: TRBD2; CDR3 length: 17; CDR3 protein: CASSLGLGLADEETQYF; CDR3 DNA: TGTGCCAGCAGCTTGGGACTAGGACTAGCGGACGAAGAGACCCAGTACTTC
clone size: .; V gene: TRBV4-1; J gene: TRBJ1-1; D gene: .; CDR3 length: 15; CDR3 protein: CASSQVRGMNTEAFF; CDR3 DNA: TGCGCCAGCAGCCAAGTCAGGGGAATGAACACTGAAGCTTTCTTT
clone size: .; V gene: TRBV6-5; J gene: TRBJ1-3; D gene: .; CDR3 length: 15; CDR3 protein: CASSATGSSGNTIYF; CDR3 DNA: TGTGCCAGCAGCGCTACAGGGAGCTCTGGAAACACCATATATTTT
clone size: .; V gene: TRBV15; J gene: TRBJ1-2; D gene: TRBD1; CDR3 length: 14; CDR3 protein: CATSRGQGGYGYTF; CDR3 DNA: TGTGCCACCAGCAGAGGACAGGGAGGCTATGGCTACACCTTC
clone size: .; V gene: TRBV13; J gene: TRBJ2-1; D gene: .; CDR3 length: 13; CDR3 protein: CASSQPVANEQFF; CDR3 DNA: TGTGCCAGCAGCCAACCCGTAGCGAATGAGCAGTTCTTC
clone size: .; V gene: TRBV28; J gene: TRBJ2-3; D gene: TRBD1; CDR3 length: 14; CDR3 protein: CASSGTDYTDTQYF; CDR3 DNA: TGTGCCAGCAGTGGGACAGACTACACAGATACGCAGTATTTT
clone size: few; V gene: TRBV6-2/TRBV6-3; J gene: TRBJ2-5; D gene: TRBD2; CDR3 length: 14; CDR3 protein: CASSPGLARGTQYF; CDR3 DNA: TGTGCCAGCAGCCCGGGACTAGCGCGGGGGACCCAGTACTTC
clone size: .; V gene: TRBV5-6; J gene: TRBJ1-2; D gene: .; CDR3 length: 14; CDR3 protein: CASSLDRKSYGYTF; CDR3 DNA: TGTGCCAGCAGCCTCGACAGAAAATCCTATGGCTACACCTTC
clone size: once; V gene: TRBV6-5; J gene: TRBJ1-2; D gene: .; CDR3 length: 12; CDR3 protein: CASGRGGDGYTF; CDR3 DNA: TGTGCCTCTGGGAGGGGAGGGGACGGCTACACCTTC
clone size: .; V gene: TRBV27; J gene: TRBJ1-6; D gene: TRBD1; CDR3 length: 15; CDR3 protein: CASRLLGQGGSPLHF; CDR3 DNA: TGTGCCAGCAGATTGTTGGGACAGGGAGGATCACCCCTCCACTTT
clone size: .; V gene: TRBV6-1; J gene: TRBJ2-3; D gene: .; CDR3 length: 14; CDR3 protein: CASREDRITDTQYF; CDR3 DNA: TGTGCCAGCAGGGAAGACAGGATCACAGATACGCAGTATTTT
clone size: .; V gene: TRBV30; J gene: TRBJ1-3; D gene: .; CDR3 length: 14; CDR3 protein: CAWSARLGGNTIYF; CDR3 DNA: TGTGCCTGGAGTGCGAGGCTCGGTGGAAACACCATATATTTT
clone size: once; V gene: TRBV7-8; J gene: TRBJ2-7; D gene: TRBD1; CDR3 length: 14; CDR3 protein: CASRRTGTTYEQYF; CDR3 DNA: TGTGCCAGCAGGAGGACAGGGACGACCTACGAGCAGTACTTC
clone size: .; V gene: TRBV2; J gene: TRBJ1-2; D gene: TRBD1; CDR3 length: 12; CDR3 protein: CASSYRGSGYTF; CDR3 DNA: TGTGCCAGCAGCTACAGGGGATCCGGCTACACCTTC
clone size: .; V gene: TRBV19; J gene: TRBJ2-1; D gene: TRBD2; CDR3 length: 14; CDR3 protein: CASRGTSGSHEQFF; CDR3 DNA: TGTGCCAGTAGAGGGACTAGCGGGAGCCATGAGCAGTTCTTC
clone size: once; V gene: TRBV25-1; J gene: TRBJ2-5; D gene: TRBD2; CDR3 length: 16; CDR3 protein: CASSARLAGVGETQYF; CDR3 DNA: TGTGCCAGCAGTGCCAGACTAGCGGGAGTTGGAGAGACCCAGTACTTC
clone size: .; V gene: TRBV12-5; J gene: TRBJ1-1; D gene: TRBD1; CDR3 length: 18; CDR3 protein: CASGFLLPGQGRTTEAFF; CDR3 DNA: TGTGCTAGTGGTTTTTTACTACCGGGACAGGGAAGAACCACTGAAGCTTTCTTT
clone size: .; V gene: TRBV9; J gene: TRBJ2-3; D gene: TRBD1; CDR3 length: 14; CDR3 protein: CASSLGTVGDTQYF; CDR3 DNA: TGTGCCAGCAGCCTCGGGACAGTCGGGGATACGCAGTATTTT
clone size: few; V gene: TRBV7-2; J gene: TRBJ1-2; D gene: .; CDR3 length: 16; CDR3 protein: CASSLGPQEANYGYTF; CDR3 DNA: TGTGCCAGCAGCTTAGGGCCCCAGGAAGCTAACTATGGCTACACCTTC
clone size: .; V gene: TRBV29-1; J gene: TRBJ2-7; D gene: .; CDR3 length: 11; CDR3 protein: CSVSQAYEQYF; CDR3 DNA: TGCAGCGTTTCCCAGGCCTACGAGCAGTACTTC
clone size: few; V gene: TRBV6-5; J gene: TRBJ1-1; D gene: .; CDR3 length: 15; CDR3 protein: CASSQKRTLRTEAFF; CDR3 DNA: TGTGCCAGCAGTCAAAAAAGGACACTGAGAACTGAAGCTTTCTTT
clone size: once; V gene: TRBV19; J gene: TRBJ2-1; D gene: TRBD1; CDR3 length: 15; CDR3 protein: CASSPPGPTGDEQFF; CDR3 DNA: TGTGCCAGTAGTCCTCCAGGACCAACAGGGGATGAGCAGTTCTTC
clone size: .; V gene: TRBV3-1/TRBV3-2; J gene: TRBJ1-6; D gene: .; CDR3 length: 16; CDR3 protein: CASSQDAARGNSPLHF; CDR3 DNA: TGTGCCAGCAGCCAAGATGCCGCCAGGGGTAATTCACCCCTCCACTTT
clone size: .; V gene: TRBV5-4; J gene: TRBJ2-7; D gene: TRBD1; CDR3 length: 13; CDR3 protein: CASSGGQGFEQYF; CDR3 DNA: TGTGCCAGCAGCGGTGGACAGGGGTTCGAGCAGTACTTC
clone size: .; V gene: TRBV2; J gene: TRBJ2-7; D gene: TRBD1; CDR3 length: 13; CDR3 protein: CASRTGDGYEQYF; CDR3 DNA: TGTGCCAGCAGGACAGGGGACGGCTACGAGCAGTACTTC
clone size: .; V gene: TRBV15; J gene: TRBJ2-7; D gene: .; CDR3 length: 9; CDR3 protein: CATSRVGPF; CDR3 DNA: TGTGCCACCAGCAGAGTTGGGCCATTC